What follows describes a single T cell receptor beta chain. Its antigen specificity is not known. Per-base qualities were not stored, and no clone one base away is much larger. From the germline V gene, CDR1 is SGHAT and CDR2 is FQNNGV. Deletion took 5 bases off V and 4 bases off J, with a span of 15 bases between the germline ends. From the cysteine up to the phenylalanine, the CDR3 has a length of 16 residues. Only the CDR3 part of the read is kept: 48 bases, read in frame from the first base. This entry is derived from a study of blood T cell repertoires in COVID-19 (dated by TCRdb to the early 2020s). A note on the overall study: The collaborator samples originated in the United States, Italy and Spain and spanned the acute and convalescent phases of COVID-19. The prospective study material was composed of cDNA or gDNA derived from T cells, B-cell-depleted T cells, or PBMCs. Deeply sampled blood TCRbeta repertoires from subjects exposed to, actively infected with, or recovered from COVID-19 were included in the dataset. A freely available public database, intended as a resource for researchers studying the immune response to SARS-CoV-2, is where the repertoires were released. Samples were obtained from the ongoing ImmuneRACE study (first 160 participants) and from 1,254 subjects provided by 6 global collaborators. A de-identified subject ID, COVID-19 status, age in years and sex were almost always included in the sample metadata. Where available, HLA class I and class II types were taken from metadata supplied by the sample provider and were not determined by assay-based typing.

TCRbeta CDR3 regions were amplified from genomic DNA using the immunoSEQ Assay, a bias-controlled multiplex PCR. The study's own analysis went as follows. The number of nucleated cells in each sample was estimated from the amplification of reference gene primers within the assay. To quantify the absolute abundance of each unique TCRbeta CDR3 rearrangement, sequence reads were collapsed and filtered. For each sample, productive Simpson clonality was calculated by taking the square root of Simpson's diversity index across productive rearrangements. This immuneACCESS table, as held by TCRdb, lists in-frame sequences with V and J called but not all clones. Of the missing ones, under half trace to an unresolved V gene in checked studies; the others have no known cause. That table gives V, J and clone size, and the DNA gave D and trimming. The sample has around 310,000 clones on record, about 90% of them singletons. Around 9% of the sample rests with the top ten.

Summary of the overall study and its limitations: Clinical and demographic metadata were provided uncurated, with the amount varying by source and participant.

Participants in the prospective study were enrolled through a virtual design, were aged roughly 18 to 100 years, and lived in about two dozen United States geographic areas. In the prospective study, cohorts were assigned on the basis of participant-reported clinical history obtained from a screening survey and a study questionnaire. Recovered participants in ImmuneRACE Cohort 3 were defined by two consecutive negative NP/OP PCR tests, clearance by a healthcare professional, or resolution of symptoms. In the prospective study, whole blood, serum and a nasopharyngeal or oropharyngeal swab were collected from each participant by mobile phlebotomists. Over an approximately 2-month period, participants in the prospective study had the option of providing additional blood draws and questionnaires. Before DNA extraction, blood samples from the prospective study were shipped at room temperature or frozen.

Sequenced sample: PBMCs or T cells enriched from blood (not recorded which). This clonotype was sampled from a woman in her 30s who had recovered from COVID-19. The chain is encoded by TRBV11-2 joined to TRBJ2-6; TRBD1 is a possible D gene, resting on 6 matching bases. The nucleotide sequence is TGTGCCAGCAGCCTAACAGGGAGTCCGGGGGCCAACGTCCTGACTTTC. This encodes CASSLTGSPGANVLTF.